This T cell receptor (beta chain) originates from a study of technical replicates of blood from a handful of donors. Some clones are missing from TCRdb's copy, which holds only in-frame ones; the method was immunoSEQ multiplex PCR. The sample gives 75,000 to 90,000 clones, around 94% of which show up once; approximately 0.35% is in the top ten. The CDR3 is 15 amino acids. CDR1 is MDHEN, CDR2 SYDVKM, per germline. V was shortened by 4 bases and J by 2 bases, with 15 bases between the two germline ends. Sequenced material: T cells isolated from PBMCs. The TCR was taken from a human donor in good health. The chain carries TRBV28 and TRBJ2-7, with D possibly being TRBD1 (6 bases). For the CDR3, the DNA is TGTGCCAGCAGTTACACGGACAGTACCACCTACGAGCAGTACTTC. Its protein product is CASSYTDSTTYEQYF.